The clone carrying this T cell receptor (beta chain) has more than one count but fewer than ten. The PCR ran on 60 Vbeta and 13 Jbeta primers. The assay was immunoSEQ multiplex PCR, and TCRdb's table has in-frame clones only and misses some. The table has more than 95,000 clones, roughly 13% seen once; the top ten hold more than 15%. The V gene's germline CDR1 is MGHRA and CDR2 YSYEKL. Trimming removed 0 bases from V and 4 bases from J, with 12 bases in between. The length of the CDR3 is 15 residues. This sample is drawn from a study of cytomegalovirus exposure and HLA in healthy donors. About the research overall: Of all 400 or so donors who were genotyped, roughly 81% belonged to the Caucasian-associated ancestry cluster.

The sequence was obtained from a man aged 40-49 years in good health and CMV-seropositive. The chain joins TRBV4-1 to TRBJ1-2; weak D call: TRBD1 (5 bases). Sequences were obtained from PBMCs. In nucleotides, the CDR3 is TGCGCCAGCAGCCAAGATCTTGGGGGGTCCTATGGCTACACCTTC. Translating gives CASSQDLGGSYGYTF.